Presented here are 22 T cell receptor beta chains from one specimen sequenced in a study of neoadjuvant anti-PD-1 for oral cavity cancer (dated by TCRdb to 2020 to 2022). The library was produced with the immunoSEQ multiplex PCR assay. TCRdb limited this immuneACCESS table to in-frame rearrangements with V and J called. A share of clones is missing; checked studies link under half to unresolved V genes, and the rest is unexplained. The sample profile shows about 14,000 clones; around three quarters of them were found once. The biggest ten clones account for nearly 3% of the sample. The time point label of this sample denotes: before neoadjuvant nivolumab. The sample in question was PBMCs, obtained before nivolumab (anti-PD-1) treatment. Receptors were obtained from a person between 35 and 79 years old with oral cavity squamous cell carcinoma.

The V and J genes are TRBV7-2 and TRBJ1-2, with TRBD1 matching 9 bases. V shed 4 bases and J 2 bases; nucleotides not matched to a gene: 8. The CDR3 totals 16 residues. Germline CDR1 reads SGHTA; CDR2 reads FQGNSA. The DNA for the CDR3 is TGTGCCAGCAGCTCAAGAGTACAGGGGGCCAACTATGGCTACACCTTC. Amino acid sequence: CASSSRVQGANYGYTF. The full variable domain, rest sourced from reference TRBV7-2 and TRBJ1-2, is GAGVSQSPSNKVTEKGKDVELRCDPISGHTALYWYRQSLGQGLEFLIYFQGNSAPDKSGLPSDRFSAERTGGSVSTLTIQRTQQEDSAVYLCASSSRVQGANYGYTFGSGTRLTVV.

The chain employs TRBV6-1 and TRBJ1-1, with D possibly matching TRBD1 (6 bases). Germline assignment: CDR1 MNHNS and CDR2 SASEGT. The CDR3 sequence is 15 residues long. The V end was cut by 2 bases, the J end by 4 bases, with 14 bases between. CDR3 sequence: CASSELTGWGTEAFF. CDR3 DNA: TGTGCCAGCAGTGAACTAACAGGGTGGGGCACTGAAGCTTTCTTT.

The chain joins TRBV5-6 to TRBJ1-1; 7 bases align to TRBD1. The CDR3 spans 15 residues. CDR1 and CDR2 from the germline V gene are SGHDT and YYEEEE. Trimming removed 1 base from V and 0 bases from J; junction bases left unmatched: 3. CDR3 amino acids: CASSLPGQVNTEAFF. In DNA form, the CDR3 reads TGTGCCAGCAGCTTGCCCGGACAGGTGAACACTGAAGCTTTCTTT.

This chain joins TRBV30 and TRBJ1-2; D is uncertain. The CDR3 has 13 residues. Germline-derived CDR1 and CDR2 are GTSNPN and SVGIG (reference sequence). The ends were cut back, 1 base at V and 6 bases at J, with 12 bases in the middle. The CDR3 sequence: CAWSDEWADGYTF. CDR3 in DNA: TGTGCCTGGAGTGATGAATGGGCGGATGGCTACACCTTC. The full variable domain, rest sourced from reference TRBV30 and TRBJ1-2, is SQTIHQWPATLVQPVGSPLSLECTVEGTSNPNLYWYRQAAGRGLQLLFYSVGIGQISSEVPQNLSASRPQDRQFILSSKKLLLSDSGFYLCAWSDEWADGYTFGSGTRLTVV.

This chain connects TRBV5-4 to TRBJ2-1; unclear D gene. CDR1 is SGHNT and CDR2 is YYREEE in the germline V gene (reference sequence). CDR3 length: 13 amino acids. Trimming stripped 4 bases from V and 5 bases from J, with 10 bases between. This chain's CDR3 is CASSTRTDNEQFF. As DNA, the CDR3 is TGTGCCAGCAGCACGAGGACCGACAATGAGCAGTTCTTC.

V and J are TRBV7-9 and TRBJ2-5; D gene ambiguous. The CDR3 is 16 residues long. Germline loops: CDR1 SEHNR, CDR2 FQNEAQ (reference sequence). Trimming stripped 5 bases from V and 4 bases from J, with 20 bases between. The CDR3 here is CASSGTIKTQGETQYF. In DNA, the CDR3 is TGTGCCAGCAGCGGTACAATAAAGACCCAAGGAGAGACCCAGTACTTC.

J is TRBJ2-5 and V is TRBV2; possibly TRBD1 or TRBD2 for D (5 bases each). The ends were cut back, 5 bases at V and 4 bases at J, with 8 bases in the middle. The CDR3 runs to 12 residues. CDR1 and CDR2 from the germline V gene are SNHLY and FYNNEI. The CDR3 reads CASSIGGETQYF. The CDR3 coding sequence is TGTGCCAGCAGTATTGGGGGAGAGACCCAGTACTTC.

The chain employs TRBV7-3 and TRBJ2-3; perhaps TRBD2 as D (5 bases). The ends were cut back, 2 bases at V and 0 bases at J, with 15 bases in the middle. Germline V lookup: CDR1 SGHTA, CDR2 FQGTGA. The CDR3 is made up of 17 amino acids. CDR3 residues: CASSLGSGITSTDTQYF. In DNA, the CDR3 is TGTGCCAGCAGCTTAGGATCGGGAATTACTAGCACAGATACGCAGTATTTT.

In its sample, this clone was seen a few times. This chain connects TRBV6-5 to TRBJ2-6; unclear D gene. The CDR3 is made up of 15 amino acids. With 6 bases removed from V and 0 bases from J, the gap between germline ends came to 9 bases. CDR1 is MNHEY, CDR2 SVGAGI, per germline. The CDR3 here is CASSPVSSGANVLTF. Written as DNA, the CDR3 is TGTGCCAGCAGCCCCGTTAGCTCTGGGGCCAACGTCCTGACTTTC.

J is TRBJ1-1 and V is TRBV7-2; D remains unclear. V shed 3 bases and J shed 1 base, with 12 bases lying between them. There are 15 residues in the CDR3. Germline lookup yields CDR1 SGHTA and CDR2 FQGNSA. The CDR3 coding sequence is TGTGCCAGCAGCTTTATCGGACCGACGAACACTGAAGCTTTCTTT. Encoded protein: CASSFIGPTNTEAFF.

The genes are TRBV6-5 and TRBJ2-1, with D perhaps matching TRBD1 (5 bases). The ends were cut back, 2 bases at V and 10 bases at J, with 12 bases in the middle. The CDR3 covers 13 residues. Per the germline V gene, CDR1 is MNHEY and CDR2 is SVGAGI. The CDR3 region has the DNA TGTGCCAGCAGTTACCCGCAGGGAAAAGAGCAGTTCTTC. Amino acids: CASSYPQGKEQFF.

The chain joins TRBV6-1 to TRBJ2-1; D is tentatively TRBD1 or TRBD2 (6 bases each). Deletions cut 7 bases from V and 4 bases from J, with 17 bases between. Germline V gene lookup returns CDR1 MNHNS and CDR2 SASEGT. This CDR3 spans 15 amino acids. Here the CDR3 reads CASTLGPGAYNEQFF. The CDR3, as DNA: TGTGCCAGCACCCTTGGCCCGGGGGCTTACAATGAGCAGTTCTTC.

The table lists this clone with a count of one. This chain joins TRBV6-1 and TRBJ2-3, with 8 bases identical to TRBD1. The CDR3 extends over 15 amino acids. CDR1 is MNHNS, CDR2 SASEGT, per germline. Trimming removed 3 bases from V and 2 bases from J; junction bases left unmatched: 4. The CDR3 bases are TGTGCCAGCAGTGATGTGGACAGGGCCACAGATACGCAGTATTTT. Residues: CASSDVDRATDTQYF.

The chain joins TRBV7-8 to TRBJ1-3; D is uncertain. This CDR3 region has 15 residues. From germline, CDR1 is SGHVS and CDR2 FQNEAQ. Trimming shortened V by 2 bases and J by 0 bases, and 8 bases separated the two germline ends. CDR3 loop: CASSLYRFSGNTIYF. In DNA, the CDR3 is TGTGCCAGCAGCTTATATCGCTTCTCTGGAAACACCATATATTTT.

The CDR3 coding sequence is TGTGCCTGGAGTCAGGGGAACACTGAAGCTTTCTTT. It specifies CAWSQGNTEAFF. The chain carries TRBV30 and TRBJ1-1, with a tentative D call TRBD1 (5 bases). The CDR3 runs to 12 residues. V shed 2 bases and J shed 1 base, with 5 bases lying between them. Germline V gene data show CDR1 as GTSNPN and CDR2 as SVGIG (reference sequence).

This chain's CDR3 is CASSPAGSYTQYF. CDR3 DNA: TGCGCCAGCAGTCCAGCCGGCTCCTATACGCAGTATTTT. The J gene is TRBJ2-3, the V gene TRBV10-1; D ambiguous. V was clipped by 5 bases and J by 7 bases, with 13 bases between them. The CDR3 loop spans 13 amino acids. Germline values: CDR1 WNHNN, CDR2 SYGVQD (reference sequence).

This chain joins TRBV7-9 and TRBJ1-1; 7 bases align to TRBD1. Trimming at V came to 6 bases and at J to 1 base, leaving 5 bases not matched to a gene. CDR1 and CDR2 (germline): SEHNR, FQNEAQ (reference sequence). The CDR3 spans 14 residues. CDR3 bases: TGTGCCAGCAGAATGGGACAGCAGAACACTGAAGCTTTCTTT. It specifies CASRMGQQNTEAFF.

The sample holds a few counts of this clone. The chain combines TRBV7-9 with TRBJ2-1, with 8 bases identical to TRBD2. J was trimmed by 9 bases and V by 3 bases; bases with no gene match: 7. Germline CDR1 and CDR2: SEHNR and FQNEAQ (reference sequence). This CDR3 is 14 amino acids long. The CDR3 bases are TGTGCCAGCAGCTTGCAGCGGGGGTTGGTTGAGCAGTTCTTC. It translates to CASSLQRGLVEQFF.

The rearrangement links TRBV11-2 to TRBJ2-7; no reliable D call. CDR1 is SGHAT and CDR2 is FQNNGV in the germline V gene. The V gene lost 5 bases and the J gene lost 7 bases, with 9 bases spanning the gap. The CDR3 runs 11 residues. As DNA, the CDR3 is TGTGCCAGCAGCGCTGCCCGGGAGCAGTACTTC. It translates to CASSAAREQYF.

The rearrangement links TRBV15 to TRBJ2-7; no definite D call. CDR3 length equals 13 residues. From germline, CDR1 is LNHNV and CDR2 YYDKDF (reference sequence). Trimming shortened V by 3 bases and J by 6 bases, and 12 bases separated the two germline ends. CDR3 residues: CATSSLEVGEQYF. The CDR3 region has the DNA TGTGCCACCAGCAGCCTCGAGGTTGGCGAGCAGTACTTC.

V usage is TRBV19 and J usage is TRBJ1-5; possibly TRBD1 for D (6 bases). V lost 5 bases, J lost 8 bases, and 13 bases lay in between. The CDR3 is 13 amino acids. Germline-derived CDR1 and CDR2 are LNHDA and SQIVND (reference sequence). The CDR3 DNA reads as TGTGCCAGTAGTGGTGGGGGCGGCGAGCCCCAGCATTTT. Protein sequence: CASSGGGGEPQHF.

J is TRBJ2-1 and V is TRBV6-1, with TRBD2 identical over 10 bases. Germline V gene lookup returns CDR1 MNHNS and CDR2 SASEGT. The CDR3 runs 17 residues. With 4 bases clipped from V and 4 bases from J, the junction kept 10 bases outside the gene matches. CDR3 region: CASSVPPGLANYNEQFF. The CDR3 bases are TGTGCCAGCAGTGTCCCGCCGGGACTAGCGAATTACAATGAGCAGTTCTTC.